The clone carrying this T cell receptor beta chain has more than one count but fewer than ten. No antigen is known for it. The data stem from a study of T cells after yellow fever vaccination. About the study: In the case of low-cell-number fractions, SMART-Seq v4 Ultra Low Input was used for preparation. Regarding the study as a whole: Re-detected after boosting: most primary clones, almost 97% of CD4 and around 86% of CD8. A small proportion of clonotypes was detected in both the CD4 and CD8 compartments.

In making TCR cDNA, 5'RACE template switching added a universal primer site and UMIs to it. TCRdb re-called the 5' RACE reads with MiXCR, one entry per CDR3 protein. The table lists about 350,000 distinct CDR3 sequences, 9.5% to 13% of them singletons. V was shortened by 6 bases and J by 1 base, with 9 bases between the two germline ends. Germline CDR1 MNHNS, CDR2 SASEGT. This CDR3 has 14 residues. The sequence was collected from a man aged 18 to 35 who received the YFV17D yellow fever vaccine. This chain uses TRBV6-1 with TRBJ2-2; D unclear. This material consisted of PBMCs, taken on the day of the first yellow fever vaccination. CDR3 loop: CASSQKWNTGELFF. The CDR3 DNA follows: TGTGCCAGCAGCCAAAAGTGGAACACCGGGGAGCTGTTTTTT.